This is a list of T cell receptor beta chains from one sample in a study of OX40 agonist ivuxolimab in advanced cancers. Generated by immunoSEQ multiplex PCR, the TCRdb table keeps only in-frame clones and is missing some. The profile shows some 86,000 clones, less than 95% of them singletons. The sample consisted of CD4+ or CD8+ T cells sorted from blood, taken in a trial of the OX40 agonist ivuxolimab. The receptors stem from an adult with an advanced solid tumor such as melanoma, head and neck, liver or kidney cancer. Each CDR3 is given without its conserved first and last residue. Each record gives: CDR3 protein, V gene, J gene.

CDR3: ATRGESTYEQY; V: TRBV5-1; J: TRBJ2-7
CDR3: ASSPGTGGNQPQH; V: TRBV6-5; J: TRBJ1-5
CDR3: ASSQRTGTNTEAF; V: TRBV4-1; J: TRBJ1-1
CDR3: ASGLRGFYEQY; V: TRBV27; J: TRBJ2-7
CDR3: AHYNEQF; V: TRBV30; J: TRBJ2-1
CDR3: AWSVGQGSKNIQY; V: TRBV30; J: TRBJ2-4
CDR3: ASSVQSPLRPGTDTQY; V: TRBV9; J: TRBJ2-3
CDR3: ASSLLSGTDTQY; V: TRBV7-3; J: TRBJ2-3
CDR3: ASSLTSGSTDTQY; V: TRBV7-9; J: TRBJ2-3
CDR3: ASSMGGFGNNEQF; V: TRBV19; J: TRBJ2-1
CDR3: ASSLKSAGAGGELF; V: TRBV7-3; J: TRBJ2-2
CDR3: ASSERTGAKNTEAF; V: TRBV27; J: TRBJ1-1
CDR3: ASSPRDSYEQY; V: TRBV4-1; J: .
CDR3: ASSLPWQSSGNTIY; V: TRBV7-2; J: TRBJ1-3
CDR3: ASSSTYEQY; V: TRBV6-5; J: .
CDR3: ASSLVGYEQY; V: TRBV11-2; J: TRBJ2-7
CDR3: ASSPLLAGSSYEQY; V: TRBV18; J: TRBJ2-7
CDR3: ASRLTDTQY; V: TRBV27; J: TRBJ2-3
CDR3: ASSTRLVRDTGELF; V: TRBV11-2; J: TRBJ2-2
CDR3: ASSPASGRSGTYEQY; V: TRBV19; J: TRBJ2-7
CDR3: ASSYGQTFNEAF; V: TRBV6-5; J: TRBJ1-1
CDR3: ASSLGQGSFYEQY; V: TRBV11-3; J: TRBJ2-7
CDR3: ASSQGVGFQETQY; V: TRBV7-2; J: TRBJ2-5
CDR3: ATSPDRGLGTEAF; V: TRBV15; J: TRBJ1-1
CDR3: ASRGIQLTTYNEQF; V: TRBV27; J: TRBJ2-1
CDR3: SVRQGAYNEQF; V: TRBV29-1; J: TRBJ2-1
CDR3: ASSLRDRVLTGELF; V: TRBV5-6; J: TRBJ2-2
CDR3: ASSVGDEQF; V: TRBV9; J: TRBJ2-1
CDR3: ASSVNTATEAF; V: TRBV7-9; J: TRBJ1-1
CDR3: ASSLTLAGEEQF; V: TRBV27; J: TRBJ2-1
CDR3: ASSLRAAGSSYNEQF; V: TRBV27; J: TRBJ2-1
CDR3: ASSLGGNEQY; V: TRBV11-1; J: TRBJ2-7
CDR3: ASPSGRGYGYT; V: TRBV27; J: TRBJ1-2
CDR3: ASTRQGEMGEKLF; V: TRBV28; J: TRBJ1-4
CDR3: ATIGTRGIREQF; V: TRBV27; J: TRBJ2-1
CDR3: ASSKPSGPAQH; V: TRBV21-1; J: TRBJ1-5
CDR3: ASSMDREGTEAF; V: TRBV10-1; J: TRBJ1-1
CDR3: ASSLLDNEQF; V: TRBV27; J: TRBJ2-1